The rows below give T cell receptor beta chains drawn from one sample of a study of CD8+ T cells in alopecia areata. The data were produced by immunoSEQ multiplex PCR, yet TCRdb's version contains in-frame clones alone and is incomplete. The sample yields 150,000 to 250,000 clones, 60% to 70% seen once. Sequenced material: CD4+ T cells sorted from blood, taken at week 4, from a patient treated with tofacitinib. The receptors derive from a human donor with alopecia areata. Each CDR3 is given with its conserved first and last residue. The D gene is left open where the match is weak. For some rows the clone size is stated as once, few or many, or as a class when expanded; others skip it.

>NA|NA|TRBJ2-7|TRBV7-9
CASSFGVSGEQYF
TGTGCCAGCAGCTTTGGGGTTTCAGGCGAGCAGTACTTC
>NA|NA|TRBJ1-2|TRBV4-3
CASSQETRTWGYTF
TGCGCCAGCAGCCAAGAGACGAGGACCTGGGGCTACACCTTC
>NA|NA|TRBJ2-2|TRBV29-1
CSGGTGELFF
TGCAGCGGGGGGACCGGGGAGCTGTTTTTT
>NA|few|TRBJ1-1|TRBV5-6
CASSFDPYRGEAFF
TGTGCCAGCAGCTTTGATCCCTACCGGGGTGAAGCTTTCTTT
>NA|few|TRBJ1-1|TRBV29-1
CSVAGTEAFF
TGCAGCGTTGCCGGGACTGAAGCTTTCTTT
>TRBD1|few|TRBJ2-2|TRBV30
CAWSTGGTGELFF
TGTGCCTGGAGTACAGGGGGCACCGGGGAGCTGTTTTTT
>TRBD1|NA|TRBJ1-1|TRBV6-5
CASSYRGQINTEAFF
TGTGCCAGCAGTTACCGGGGACAGATAAACACTGAAGCTTTCTTT
>NA|NA|TRBJ2-7|TRBV25-1
CASSRGSSYEQYF
TGTGCCAGCAGTAGGGGGAGCTCCTACGAGCAGTACTTC
>TRBD1|few|TRBJ1-5|TRBV10-3
CAISQGAPGPTHQPQHF
TGTGCCATCAGTCAGGGGGCGCCGGGTCCTACCCATCAGCCCCAGCATTTT
>TRBD2|NA|TRBJ2-5|TRBV5-1
CASSSAAGGETQYF
TGCGCCAGCAGCTCCGCAGCGGGGGGAGAGACCCAGTACTTC
>NA|NA|TRBJ1-5|TRBV2
CASSKAQGSNQPQHF
TGTGCCAGCAGCAAAGCACAGGGCAGCAATCAGCCCCAGCATTTT
>NA|NA|TRBJ2-7|TRBV27
CASSPTGWEAYEQYF
TGTGCCAGCAGTCCCACCGGGTGGGAAGCCTACGAGCAGTACTTC
>NA|NA|TRBJ1-1|TRBV2
CASTAGEWNTEAFF
TGTGCCAGCACCGCAGGGGAGTGGAACACTGAAGCTTTCTTT
>NA|NA|TRBJ1-6|TRBV6-6
CASSYGSSYNSPLHF
TGTGCCAGCAGTTACGGCAGCTCCTATAATTCACCCCTCCACTTT
>NA|NA|TRBJ2-5|TRBV6-9
CASRGKGGPQETQYF
TGTGCCAGCAGGGGCAAAGGGGGGCCGCAAGAGACCCAGTACTTC
>NA|NA|TRBJ2-7|TRBV7-7
CASSLEPGSREQYF
TGTGCTAGCAGCTTAGAGCCAGGGAGCCGCGAGCAGTACTTC
>TRBD1|NA|TRBJ2-3|TRBV10-3
CAIRGTGASDTQYF
TGTGCCATCAGGGGGACAGGGGCGTCAGATACGCAGTATTTT
>TRBD1|NA|TRBJ1-2|TRBV30
CAWSRDRGIGYTF
TGTGCCTGGAGCCGGGACAGGGGGATTGGCTACACCTTC
>NA|NA|TRBJ1-1|TRBV19
CASSRNTEAFF
TGTGCCAGTAGTCGGAACACTGAAGCTTTCTTT
>NA|NA|TRBJ2-3|TRBV5-1
CASSLEGPSADTQYF
TGCGCCAGCAGCTTGGAGGGACCGTCCGCAGATACGCAGTATTTT
>NA|few|TRBJ2-5|TRBV28
CASSFPSLGTQYF
TGTGCCAGCAGTTTCCCCAGCTTAGGGACCCAGTACTTC
>NA|NA|TRBJ1-1|TRBV29-1
CSVHHRLLNTEAFF
TGCAGCGTACACCACAGGTTACTGAACACTGAAGCTTTCTTT
>NA|few|TRBJ1-1|TRBV4-3
CASSWEMNTEAFF
TGCGCCAGCAGCTGGGAGATGAACACTGAAGCTTTCTTT
>NA|few|TRBJ2-5|TRBV6-6
CASSPKETQYF
TGTGCCAGCAGTCCCAAAGAGACCCAGTACTTC
>TRBD2|NA|TRBJ2-3|TRBV30
CAGSGEGTDTQYF
TGTGCCGGAAGCGGGGAGGGCACAGATACGCAGTATTTT
>TRBD1|NA|TRBJ2-7|TRBV19
CASSTTGTGGFEQYF
TGTGCCAGTAGTACGACCGGGACAGGGGGTTTCGAGCAGTACTTC
>NA|once|TRBJ2-6|TRBV29-1
CSVEEGAGANVLTF
TGCAGCGTTGAAGAGGGTGCTGGGGCCAACGTCCTGACTTTC
>TRBD1|NA|TRBJ2-7|TRBV7-6
CASSLGGDRGYEQYF
TGTGCCAGCAGCTTAGGCGGGGACAGGGGGTACGAGCAGTACTTC
>NA|NA|TRBJ2-7|TRBV30
CACRGTAYEQYF
TGTGCCTGCCGCGGGACAGCCTACGAGCAGTACTTC
>NA|few|TRBJ2-1|TRBV20-1
CSASTRNEQFF
TGCAGTGCTAGCACCCGAAATGAGCAGTTCTTC
>NA|NA|TRBJ2-5|TRBV30
CAWTGPGEETQYF
TGTGCCTGGACGGGCCCGGGTGAAGAGACCCAGTACTTC
>NA|few|TRBJ1-4|TRBV27
CASSPHGNEKLFF
TGTGCCAGCAGTCCCCATGGAAATGAAAAACTGTTTTTT
>NA|few|TRBJ2-7|TRBV19
CASSPFGHEQYF
TGTGCCAGTAGTCCCTTTGGACACGAGCAGTACTTC
>TRBD1|NA|TRBJ1-1|TRBV27
CASSLRFGTGNTEAFF
TGTGCCAGCAGTTTAAGGTTTGGGACAGGGAACACTGAAGCTTTCTTT
>NA|NA|TRBJ2-6|TRBV30
CAWSPPAVSGANVLTF
TGTGCCTGGAGTCCCCCGGCCGTATCTGGGGCCAACGTCCTGACTTTC
>NA|NA|TRBJ2-6|TRBV6-6
CASRGNPPSGANVLTF
TGTGCCAGCAGGGGTAACCCTCCCTCTGGGGCCAACGTCCTGACTTTC
>NA|NA|TRBJ1-4|TRBV25-1
CASSVPTPTNEKLFF
TGTGCCAGCAGTGTGCCAACCCCAACTAATGAAAAACTGTTTTTT
>NA|NA|TRBJ1-2|TRBV7-9
CASPDSLNGYTF
TGTGCCAGCCCGGACAGCCTGAATGGCTACACCTTC
>NA|NA|TRBJ2-7|TRBV23-1
CASSQSSMPPSYEQYF
TGCGCCAGCAGTCAATCGTCCATGCCCCCCTCCTACGAGCAGTACTTC
>TRBD2|few|TRBJ2-3|TRBV29-1
CSVEDLSGGYTDTQYF
TGCAGCGTTGAAGATCTGAGCGGGGGGTACACAGATACGCAGTATTTT
>NA|NA|TRBJ2-7|TRBV4-2
CASSQGIPGDHEQYF
TGTGCCAGCAGCCAAGGGATCCCAGGGGATCACGAGCAGTACTTC
>NA|NA|TRBJ1-1|TRBV29-1
CSAGPYRESSEAFF
TGCAGCGCCGGCCCGTACAGGGAATCATCTGAAGCTTTCTTT
>TRBD2|NA|TRBJ2-1|TRBV5-1
CASSVGTSGGSSYNEQFF
TGCGCCAGCAGCGTAGGGACTAGCGGAGGGAGCTCCTACAATGAGCAGTTCTTC
>NA|NA|TRBJ2-7|TRBV2
CASIFDRLLSYEQYF
TGTGCCAGCATTTTTGATCGGTTACTCTCCTACGAGCAGTACTTC
>NA|few|TRBJ2-3|TRBV4-2
CASSQETDTQYF
TGTGCCAGCAGCCAAGAGACAGATACGCAGTATTTT
>TRBD1|NA|TRBJ1-5|TRBV29-1
CSAAAGGDQPQHF
TGCAGCGCCGCGGCAGGGGGAGATCAGCCCCAGCATTTT
>TRBD2|few|TRBJ2-1|TRBV10-3
CASTPSGGYNEQFF
TGTGCCAGCACTCCTAGCGGGGGCTACAATGAGCAGTTCTTC
>NA|NA|TRBJ2-1|TRBV30
CAWSVWAGKRIYNEQFF
TGTGCCTGGAGTGTTTGGGCCGGGAAGCGGATTTACAATGAGCAGTTCTTC
>NA|NA|TRBJ2-3|TRBV30
CAWSGGGRADTQYF
TGTGCCTGGAGTGGCGGCGGACGGGCAGATACGCAGTATTTT
>NA|NA|TRBJ2-7|TRBV6-6
CASSPGISYEQYF
TGTGCCAGCAGTCCCGGGATTTCCTACGAGCAGTACTTC
>NA|NA|TRBJ1-1|TRBV6-5
CASSYSWGNTEAFF
TGTGCCAGCAGTTACTCGTGGGGGAACACTGAAGCTTTCTTT
>TRBD1|NA|TRBJ1-2|TRBV30
CAWTMTGQTNYGYTF
TGTGCCTGGACGATGACAGGGCAGACTAACTATGGCTACACCTTC